This T cell receptor (beta chain) derives from a study of shared clonotypes between healthy human individuals. Study in general: Three CD4 naive, three CD4 memory, two CD8 naive and one CD8 memory plate were used per donor.

This clone was seen a handful of times. Its antigen is not identified. Study outcomes and limitations: Against clonotypes common to all four donors, non-shared ones had lower generation probabilities.

DNA at about 210 ng, roughly 30,000 T cell genomes, went into sorted-subset replicate PCRs. Authors' methods: In the immunoSEQ data, sequences were junction-only and lacked quality scores, so filtering differed. Libraries were prepared by immunoSEQ multiplex PCR; TCRdb keeps only in-frame clonotypes and omits some of them. V, J and clone size are those of that table, while D and trimming were read from the DNA. The table shows 2 million to 3 million clones, with under 95% occurring only once. Sequenced: naive CD4+ T cells from PBMCs. Described subset: CD45RA+ positively selected. The sequence derives from a man younger than 35 in good health. Some clones in this sample may be carry-over from other donors' samples.

The CDR3 region is CASSGDRANYGYTF. The CDR3 DNA follows: TGTGCCAGCAGTGGGGACAGAGCTAACTATGGCTACACCTTC. V gene TRBV2 combines with J gene TRBJ1-2; 7 nucleotides line up with TRBD1. V lost 4 bases, J lost 0 bases, and 2 bases stayed unmatched. The CDR3 is 14 amino acids. Looked up from germline, CDR1 is SNHLY and CDR2 is FYNNEI.